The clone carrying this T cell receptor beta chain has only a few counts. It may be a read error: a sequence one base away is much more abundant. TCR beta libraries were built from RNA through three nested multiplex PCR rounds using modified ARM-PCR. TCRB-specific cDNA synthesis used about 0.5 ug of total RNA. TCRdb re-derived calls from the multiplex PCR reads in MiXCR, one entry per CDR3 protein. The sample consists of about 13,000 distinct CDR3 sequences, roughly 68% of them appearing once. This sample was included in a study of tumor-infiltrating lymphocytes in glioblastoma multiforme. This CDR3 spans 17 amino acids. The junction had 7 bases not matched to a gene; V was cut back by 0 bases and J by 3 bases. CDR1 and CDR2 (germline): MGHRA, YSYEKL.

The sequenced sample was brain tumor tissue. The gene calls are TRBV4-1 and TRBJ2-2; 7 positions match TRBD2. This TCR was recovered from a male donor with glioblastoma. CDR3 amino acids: CASSQETSRIYTGELFF. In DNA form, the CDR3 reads TGCGCCAGCAGCCAAGAGACTAGCCGGATTTACACCGGGGAGCTGTTTTTT.